Sequencing of this T cell receptor beta chain was carried out in a study of T-cell memory formation after mild COVID-19. TCRdb fed the 5' RACE reads into MiXCR, producing one record per CDR3 protein. In the table there are about half a million distinct CDR3 sequences, about 18% of which are singletons. The V end lost 1 base, the J end lost 4 bases, and 13 bases lay between the germline ends. CDR1 is LGHDT, CDR2 YNNKEL, per germline (reference sequence). This CDR3 contains 15 residues. This clonotype was observed a few times. The chain carries TRBV3-1 and TRBJ1-2; a possible D gene is TRBD1 (6 bases). The sequencing sample was made of PBMCs or a T cell subset sorted from them (not recorded which). This clonotype was obtained from an adult woman who had mild COVID-19 (a few samples of this study predate the infection). Cell type and time point are not known. The chain's CDR3 is CASSQVDRVSYGYTF. The CDR3 region has the DNA TGTGCCAGCAGCCAAGTGGACAGAGTCTCCTATGGCTACACCTTC.